This T cell receptor (beta chain) came from a study of shared clonotypes between healthy human individuals. Points from the study as a whole: Estimated richness values were generally larger in naive subsets than in memory subsets.

The repertoire was sequenced with immunoSEQ multiplex PCR; TCRdb's copy has only in-frame clones and lacks some. The sample comprises over a million clones, approximately 98% of which are singletons, and about 0.45% rests with the top ten. As to this clone: The antigen is undetermined.

The receptor comes from a man aged 25-40 years in good health. The sequencing sample was made of naive CD4+ T cells sorted from blood. As to subset: CD45RA+ positively selected.

The CDR3 DNA reads TGCGGGGACAGCGAAAATAATGGCTACACCTTC. Its protein product is CGDSENNGYTF. V and J are TRBV29-1 and TRBJ1-2; 7 nucleotides match TRBD1. CDR1 is SQVTM and CDR2 is ANQGSEA in the germline V gene. The CDR3 runs 11 residues.